What follows are 8 T cell receptor beta chains derived from one specimen sequenced in a study of T cell responses to AZD1222 COVID-19 vaccine. Data came from immunoSEQ multiplex PCR; TCRdb stores just in-frame clones and leaves some out. The sample lists approximately 94,000 clones, around 89% seen once, with 1.8% in the top ten. The sequencing used peripheral blood, collected on day 0 of AZD1222 vaccination. These receptors were collected from an adult in good health.

The CDR3, as DNA: TGTGCCAGCAGCCGCGGACTAGCGGGAGGGAGTGCCTACGAGCAGTACTTC. Protein product: CASSRGLAGGSAYEQYF. This chain links TRBV4-2 with TRBJ2-7, with 15 nucleotides matching TRBD2. Unmatched junction bases numbered 6, after V lost 4 bases and J lost 2 bases. Per germline, CDR1 LGHNA and CDR2 YNFKEQ. The CDR3 extends over 17 amino acids.

The chain carries TRBV13 and TRBJ1-1; D might be TRBD1 (5 bases). With 5 bases removed from V and 4 bases from J, the gap between germline ends came to 14 bases. The CDR3 has 14 amino acids. Per germline, CDR1 PRHDT and CDR2 FYEKMQ (reference sequence). In nucleotides, the CDR3 is TGTGCCAGCAGCCCCGTGGGGGGGGGCACTGAAGCTTTCTTT. This codes for CASSPVGGGTEAFF.

The rearrangement links TRBV18 to TRBJ1-1, with D unresolved. This CDR3 has 13 residues. Trimming removed 6 bases at V and 5 bases at J, with 13 bases between. The V gene's germline CDR1 is KGHSH and CDR2 LQKENI. The CDR3 region has the DNA TGTGCCAGCTCCCAGCAATTTCAGACTGAAGCTTTCTTT. Its translation: CASSQQFQTEAFF.

This sequence joins TRBV21-1 and TRBJ2-5; no DNA check was done on the table's D call, TRBD1. TRBV21-1 has pseudogene status. The CDR3 is made up of 14 amino acids. CDR3 amino acids: CASSSLGAEETQYF. For the CDR3, the DNA is TGTGCCAGCAGCAGCTTGGGGGCGGAGGAGACCCAGTACTTC.

V is TRBV18 and J is TRBJ1-4; D ambiguous. The CDR3 consists of 16 residues. The germline gives CDR1 KGHSH, CDR2 LQKENI. Trimming removed 1 base at V and 0 bases at J, with 9 bases between. CDR3 DNA sequence: TGTGCCAGCTCACCACGTTTCACAGCAACTAATGAAAAACTGTTTTTT. This codes for CASSPRFTATNEKLFF.

This chain uses TRBV7-2 with TRBJ1-3; D is unresolved. CDR1 is SGHTA, CDR2 FQGNSA, per germline. Trimming shortened V by 5 bases and J by 1 base, and 15 bases separated the two germline ends. The CDR3 spans 16 residues. Here the CDR3 DNA reads TGTGCCAGCAGCCTCGTCCGGACGAGTTCTGGAAACACCATATATTTT. This encodes CASSLVRTSSGNTIYF. The whole variable domain, remainder taken from reference TRBV7-2 and TRBJ1-3, is GAGVSQSPSNKVTEKGKDVELRCDPISGHTALYWYRQSLGQGLEFLIYFQGNSAPDKSGLPSDRFSAERTGGSVSTLTIQRTQQEDSAVYLCASSLVRTSSGNTIYFGEGSWLTVV.

The gene calls are TRBV10-3 and TRBJ2-5, with D possibly TRBD2 on 6 matching bases. The CDR3 runs 13 residues. V lost 3 bases and J 4 bases, leaving 9 bases between the germline ends. CDR1 and CDR2 from the germline V gene are ENHRY and SYGVKD. CDR3 sequence: CAISDGGLETQYF. The CDR3 DNA reads as TGTGCCATCAGTGATGGAGGGTTAGAGACCCAGTACTTC.

The chain links TRBV4-2 to TRBJ2-2, with 7 nucleotides matching TRBD2. Trimming cost V 5 bases and J 6 bases; bases outside gene matches: 18. CDR1 and CDR2 (germline): LGHNA, YNFKEQ. The CDR3 loop spans 18 amino acids. In DNA form, the CDR3 reads TGTGCCAGCAGCTTTTCTCTGTGGGGAGGGCCCTCACCCGGGGAGCTGTTTTTT. It codes for CASSFSLWGGPSPGELFF.